Presented here are 3 T cell receptor beta chains from one specimen sequenced in a study of shared clonotypes between healthy human individuals. The method was immunoSEQ multiplex PCR; TCRdb's version includes in-frame clones alone and lacks a portion of them. The sample lists 2 million to 2.5 million clones; roughly 92% were seen once. Sequencing was done on a sample of naive CD4+ T cells from PBMCs. Subset of the sample: CD45RA+ positively selected. These receptors all stem from a man younger than 30 in good health. Some clones in this sample may be carry-over from other donors' samples.

V usage is TRBV19 and J usage is TRBJ2-5, with D perhaps TRBD1 or TRBD2 (5 bases each). In germline, CDR1 is LNHDA, CDR2 SQIVND (reference sequence). This CDR3 contains 13 residues. Trimming removed 6 bases from V and 7 bases from J, with 15 bases in between. The CDR3 spells CASSSGPRGTQYF. DNA for the CDR3: TGTGCCAGTAGCTCGGGGCCCCGCGGGACCCAGTACTTC.

The chain recombines TRBV7-2 with TRBJ1-1; D remains ambiguous. The V gene lost 5 bases and the J gene lost 9 bases, with 13 bases spanning the gap. CDR1 is SGHTA and CDR2 is FQGNSA in the germline V gene. This CDR3 is 12 amino acids long. This chain's CDR3 is CASSLDATKAFF. The DNA of the CDR3 is TGTGCCAGCAGCCTAGATGCTACCAAAGCTTTCTTT.

V usage is TRBV30 and J usage is TRBJ1-1, with D possibly TRBD1 on 6 matching bases. Germline V gene lookup returns CDR1 GTSNPN and CDR2 SVGIG (reference sequence). V lost 6 bases, J lost 5 bases, and 13 bases lay in between. The CDR3 runs 12 residues. CDR3: CACRGWETEAFF. For the CDR3, the DNA is TGTGCCTGCAGGGGATGGGAGACTGAAGCTTTCTTT.